Listed below are T cell receptor beta chains from one sample, sequenced in a study of cytotoxic CD8 clonotypes in ibrutinib-treated CLL. TCRdb keeps only in-frame clones here, not all; method: immunoSEQ multiplex PCR. The profile covers 150,000 or so clones, with about 84% appearing a single time and 7.5% to 8% taken by the ten largest. Specimen: PBMCs, collected after 36 months of ibrutinib treatment. The receptors originated from a human donor with chronic lymphocytic leukemia. CDR3s include the opening cysteine and the closing phenylalanine or tryptophan. The order of the fields is J gene, CDR3 length, D gene, clone size, V gene, CDR3 DNA, CDR3 protein. The D gene is left open where the match is weak. For some rows the clone size is stated as once, few or many, or as a class when expanded; others skip it.

>TRBJ2-1|15|NA|NA|TRBV18
TGTGCCAGCTCAGCCGTTGCTGGGACCTACAATGAGCAGTTCTTC
CASSAVAGTYNEQFF
>TRBJ2-7|15|TRBD2|NA|TRBV6-1
TGTGCCAGCAGCAGCAAGACTAGCGGGAGTTACGAGCAGTACTTC
CASSSKTSGSYEQYF
>TRBJ1-2|12|NA|few|TRBV28
TGTGCCAGCAGCTCACGGAGTTATGGCTACACCTTC
CASSSRSYGYTF
>TRBJ2-7|14|NA|once|TRBV7-3
TGTGCCAGCAGCTTAGGAGGGAGATCGTACGAGCAGTACTTC
CASSLGGRSYEQYF
>TRBJ2-5|15|TRBD2|NA|TRBV19
TGTGCCAGTAGTCTAGGACTAGCGGGAGCGAGGACCCAGTACTTC
CASSLGLAGARTQYF
>TRBJ2-5|13|NA|NA|TRBV7-7
TGTGCCAGCAGCCTCGGGACTGGTGAGACCCAGTACTTC
CASSLGTGETQYF
>TRBJ1-2|11|NA|few|TRBV9
TGTGCCAGCAGCGTAAACTATGGCTACACCTTC
CASSVNYGYTF
>TRBJ1-6|13|NA|few|TRBV10-1
TGCGCCAGCAGTGAGTCCGGGAATTCACCCCTCCACTTT
CASSESGNSPLHF
>TRBJ1-5|16|NA|NA|TRBV19
TGTGCCAGTAGTATTTGGAGGACAGATAGCAATCAGCCCCAGCATTTT
CASSIWRTDSNQPQHF
>TRBJ2-7|16|NA|NA|TRBV7-6
TGTGCCAGCAGCCACCCTTTGGGGCCCAGCACCCACGAGCAGTACTTC
CASSHPLGPSTHEQYF
>TRBJ1-2|15|NA|NA|TRBV7-2
TGTGCCAGCAGCTTAGGTTTGGGGTTTAGTTATGGCTACACCTTC
CASSLGLGFSYGYTF
>TRBJ2-7|11|NA|NA|TRBV28
TGTGCCTCCAGGAGGGGGTTTGAGCAGTACTTC
CASRRGFEQYF
>TRBJ1-3|13|NA|NA|TRBV7-6
TGTGCCAGCAGCCCAGCCGTGGGGAACACCATATATTTT
CASSPAVGNTIYF
>TRBJ2-3|16|TRBD1|once|TRBV6-1
TGTGCCAGCAGTGTCCTGGGACAGGGGTTGACAGATACGCAGTATTTT
CASSVLGQGLTDTQYF
>TRBJ2-1|18|NA|NA|TRBV27
TGTGCCAGCAGTTTAACGGCCTTGGGGCGGCGCTCCTACAATGAGCAGTTCTTC
CASSLTALGRRSYNEQFF
>TRBJ2-7|13|NA|few|TRBV7-3
TGTGCCAGCAGCGAGAGACAGGACGGCGAGCAGTACTTC
CASSERQDGEQYF
>TRBJ2-7|15|NA|NA|TRBV5-5
TGTGCCAGCAGCTTGTTGCAGCGTCCCTCCTACGAGCAGTACTTC
CASSLLQRPSYEQYF
>TRBJ2-7|18|NA|NA|TRBV7-8
TGTGCCAGCAGCTTAGAAAGATCATCCAGGGTTGAATCCTACGAGCAGTACTTC
CASSLERSSRVESYEQYF
>TRBJ1-6|12|NA|NA|TRBV27
TGTGCCAGCAGTTTATCACATTCACCCCTCCACTTT
CASSLSHSPLHF
>TRBJ1-1|13|NA|NA|TRBV9
TGTGCCAGCAGCGCGCAGTTGAACACTGAAGCTTTCTTT
CASSAQLNTEAFF
>TRBJ2-3|11|NA|NA|TRBV10-3
TGTGCCATCAGTGAGACAGATACGCAGTATTTT
CAISETDTQYF
>TRBJ2-1|16|TRBD2|NA|TRBV27
TGTGCCAGCGATTCTCGGACGGGACTACCCTACAATGAGCAGTTCTTC
CASDSRTGLPYNEQFF
>TRBJ1-2|13|NA|few|TRBV27
TGTGCCAGCAGTTTATCGTGGGCCTATGGCTACACCTTC
CASSLSWAYGYTF
>TRBJ2-7|13|TRBD1|once|TRBV5-1
TGCGCCAGCAGCTTGGGGGACAGGTACGAGCAGTACTTC
CASSLGDRYEQYF
>TRBJ1-2|13|NA|NA|TRBV12-5
TGTGCTAGTGGTTTGCGTCTGGGACATGGCTACACCTTC
CASGLRLGHGYTF
>TRBJ1-4|14|NA|NA|TRBV25-1
TGTGCCAGCAGTCAATCACAGGGAAGGGAAAAACTGTTTTTT
CASSQSQGREKLFF
>TRBJ2-3|15|NA|NA|TRBV7-9
TGTGCCAGCAGCTCCTGGAGGCCCCTGCGGGATACGCAGTATTTT
CASSSWRPLRDTQYF
>TRBJ1-2|11|NA|few|TRBV7-8
TGTGCCAGCAGCCCCCTTTACGGCTACACCTTC
CASSPLYGYTF
>TRBJ1-1|13|NA|NA|TRBV6-6
TGTGCCAGCAGTTCCCAGGGGAAGCCTGAAGCTTTCTTT
CASSSQGKPEAFF
>TRBJ2-5|12|NA|NA|TRBV29-1
TGCAGCGTTGAGAGAACGGGGGAGACCCAGTACTTC
CSVERTGETQYF
>TRBJ2-2|12|NA|NA|TRBV9
TGTGCCAGCAGCCCGAACGCCGGGGAGCTGTTTTTT
CASSPNAGELFF
>TRBJ2-1|15|TRBD2|NA|TRBV10-3
TGTGCCATCAGCACTAGCGGGAGCTCCTACAATGAGCAGTTCTTC
CAISTSGSSYNEQFF
>TRBJ2-7|14|TRBD2|NA|TRBV30
TGTGCCTGGAGTTTCGGGACTAGCCTAAACGAGCAGTACTTC
CAWSFGTSLNEQYF
>TRBJ2-3|15|TRBD2|NA|TRBV5-1
TGCGCCAGCAGCCCCGGGGCGGGGAGGGGTGATACGCAGTATTTT
CASSPGAGRGDTQYF
>TRBJ2-1|12|NA|NA|TRBV18
TGTGCCAGCTCTCCGGTCCGGGGTGAGCAGTTCTTC
CASSPVRGEQFF
>TRBJ2-3|14|TRBD1|NA|TRBV5-1
TGCGCCAGCAGCTTGGCCGACAGGGGAGATACGCAGTATTTT
CASSLADRGDTQYF
>TRBJ1-1|14|NA|NA|TRBV4-1
TGCGCCAGCAGCCAAGGCCGGAGATATGGTGAAGCTTTCTTT
CASSQGRRYGEAFF
>TRBJ2-5|14|NA|NA|TRBV10-3
TGTGCCATCAGTGATCACAGGGCCCAAGAGACCCAGTACTTC
CAISDHRAQETQYF
>TRBJ2-1|13|NA|NA|TRBV6-4
TGTGCCAGCAGTGACGGGGACACGTCCGAGCAGTTCTTC
CASSDGDTSEQFF
>TRBJ1-5|15|TRBD1|NA|TRBV10-3
TGTGCCATCAGTGAGTCGGGACAGCAGAATCAGCCCCAGCATTTT
CAISESGQQNQPQHF
>TRBJ2-5|15|TRBD1|NA|TRBV27
TGTGCCAGCAGCCAACAGGGGGCGTCGCGAGAGACCCAGTACTTC
CASSQQGASRETQYF
>TRBJ1-1|15|NA|NA|TRBV25-1
TGTGCCAGCAGTGAATTTTTGGGGTTGGACACTGAAGCTTTCTTT
CASSEFLGLDTEAFF
>TRBJ2-7|17|TRBD2|NA|TRBV5-1
TGCGCCAGCAGCTCCGGACTAGCGGGAGGACTCCCCTACGAGCAGTACTTC
CASSSGLAGGLPYEQYF
>TRBJ1-3|16|TRBD1|NA|TRBV7-9
TGTGCCAGCAGCCGTCGGGACAGGAGCTCTGGAAACACCATATATTTT
CASSRRDRSSGNTIYF
>TRBJ1-1|16|NA|NA|TRBV5-1
TGCGCCAGCAGCTTGGTCGGGGCGCGGCTGAATACTGAAGCTTTCTTT
CASSLVGARLNTEAFF
>TRBJ2-7|11|TRBD2|once|TRBV30
TGTGCCTGGGCGGGAGTCTACGAGCAGTACTTC
CAWAGVYEQYF
>TRBJ2-5|13|TRBD2|NA|TRBV7-7
TGTGCCAGCAGCTTAGGACTAGCTGAGACCCAGTACTTC
CASSLGLAETQYF
>TRBJ1-1|15|NA|NA|TRBV7-8
TGTGCCAGCAGCCAATACAGGCCAACGAACACTGAAGCTTTCTTT
CASSQYRPTNTEAFF
>TRBJ2-5|14|TRBD1|NA|TRBV6-1
TGTGCCAGCAGTCAGGACAGGGTCCAAGGGACCCAGTACTTC
CASSQDRVQGTQYF
>TRBJ2-3|17|NA|NA|TRBV27
TGTGCCAGCAGTAGAAGACAGGCACTAGGGGACACAGATACGCAGTATTTT
CASSRRQALGDTDTQYF
>TRBJ1-6|15|TRBD1|NA|TRBV2
TGTGCCAGCAGTGAATCAGGGGGCCGTAATTCACCCCTCCACTTT
CASSESGGRNSPLHF